This entry is about one T cell receptor (beta chain). The antigen is undetermined. The study sampled nominally healthy donors, though unrecorded immune exposures were likely. This record comes from a study of cytomegalovirus exposure and HLA in healthy donors. Whole-study results and caveats: A later analysis showed HLA-associated TCR beta chains outstripping equally common others in clonal expansion.

Trimming took off 8 bases at V and 6 bases at J, with 12 bases between the two ends. Germline values: CDR1 MGHDK, CDR2 SYGVNS. This CDR3 region has 12 residues. A multiplex PCR was run with 60 Vbeta primers and 13 Jbeta primers. As handled by the study authors: In a later analysis, the count reached 75 million to 90 million unique TCR beta chains, with 8.5 million to 14 million shared. Here immunoSEQ multiplex PCR was the method, and the copy in TCRdb shows in-frame clones only, minus some. V and J calls and clone size are copied from that table; D and trimming were computed from the DNA. The repertoire holds some 170,000 clones, with roughly 87% as singletons.

The origin of this receptor is a girl aged 10-17 years in good health and CMV-seropositive. This rearrangement joins TRBV25-1 to TRBJ2-3, with D possibly TRBD1 on 5 matching bases. Sequenced material: PBMCs. CDR3 in DNA: TGTGCCAGCGGCAGGGCCGCGGATACGCAGTATTTT. It specifies CASGRAADTQYF.